This TCR beta chain is drawn from a study of OX40 agonist ivuxolimab in advanced cancers. The overall study: Patients achieving partial responses numbered three: one hepatocellular carcinoma case and two cutaneous melanoma cases. Findings and limits, study-wide: There were also nonresponders showing low normalized T-cell clonal expansion. Determination of antigen specificity was not performed for the expanded peripheral T cells.

V was shortened by 5 bases and J by 1 base, with 11 bases between the two germline ends. Per germline, CDR1 SGHVS and CDR2 FNYEAQ. The CDR3 contains 14 residues. Comments on this clone: Its antigen is not known.

Generated by immunoSEQ multiplex PCR, the TCRdb table keeps only in-frame clones and is missing some. Of fewer than 100,000 clones in the sample, around 80% were seen once. Systemic immunosuppression or autoimmune disease history was grounds to exclude patients. The sequence came from an adult with an advanced solid tumor such as melanoma, head and neck, liver or kidney cancer. The sample consisted of CD4+ or CD8+ T cells sorted from blood, taken in a trial of the OX40 agonist ivuxolimab. The rearrangement joins TRBV7-6 to TRBJ2-5; D ambiguous. The CDR3 region is CASSLQYSQETQYF. The CDR3 DNA sequence: TGTGCCAGCAGCCTACAGTACAGCCAAGAGACCCAGTACTTC. Based on the CDR3 plus reference TRBV7-6 and TRBJ2-5, the full variable domain is GAGVSQSPRYKVTKRGQDVALRCDPISGHVSLYWYRQALGQGPEFLTYFNYEAQQDKSGLPNDRFSAERPEGSISTLTIQRTEQRDSAMYRCASSLQYSQETQYFGPGTRLLVL.